The present TCR beta chain was sequenced within a study of T cell responses to AZD1222 COVID-19 vaccine (dated by TCRdb to 2020 to 2022). With regard to the full study: AZD1222 recipients given second doses at about 4 weeks or at about 12 weeks were pooled, since spike-specific TCR depth and breadth were not found to differ between the two schedules. A total of roughly 240 trial participants underwent TCR sequencing, of whom around 200 received two doses of AZD1222 and around 25 received two doses of the MenACWY control vaccine. Trial participants were enrolled by age into 18-55, 56-69 and 70-plus year subgroups, with about 150, 28 and 57 TCR-sequenced participants respectively.

The CDR3 regions of human TCRbeta chains were subjected to immunosequencing. The source study handled its data this way. TCRs in the repertoires were matched against a reference library of SARS-CoV-2-specific TCRs that had been generated with the MIRA antigen-specificity platform. Breadth was defined as the fraction of unique TCRs that were SARS-CoV-2-associated, and depth was defined as the fraction of total T cells that were SARS-CoV-2-associated. Each spike-specific TCR was assigned to its reactive spike region and to a CD4 or CD8 class using the MIRA data. Log10-transformed breadth and depth values were compared by one-way ANOVA with Sidak's multiple comparisons tests. The table was pulled from immuneACCESS by TCRdb, which kept in-frame rearrangements only. Such tables lose some clones; where checked, under half of the loss comes from unresolved V genes, and the rest has no known cause. That table furnishes V, J and clone size, whereas the DNA furnished D and trimming. For this sample there are some 120,000 clones; approximately 90% appear just once. Approximately 4% of the sample lies in the top ten.

The germline V gene specifies SGHDT as CDR1 and YYEEEE as CDR2. The CDR3 covers 15 residues, taking in both the cysteine and the phenylalanine. CDR3 DNA is the only sequence kept; it has 45 bases, read in frame from the first base. V is pruned by 4 bases and J by 4 bases, leaving 4 bases of the junction without a gene match. About this clone itself: This clone's antigen is unknown. The input lacks base qualities; no much larger clone sits a single base away.

The sample's time point label, decoded: baseline before first vaccination. Samples from vaccinated people were obtained from the UK trials COV001 and COV002, which included a single-blind randomized controlled phase 2/3 trial of AZD1222 (ChAdOx1 nCoV-19) in healthy adults. For TCRbeta chain sequencing, PBMC samples from trial participants were taken at day 0 and at day 28 after the second dose. Overall study outcomes, separate from this receptor: Reportedly, close to half of the unique spike-specific TCRs recognized epitopes lying outside the regions that are mutated in the B.1.351 and B.1.1.7 variants. The 56-69-year group was small, and its depth increase did not reach significance, likely because of low power. Only five or six AZD1222 recipients were SARS-CoV-2 seropositive at baseline, limiting conclusions about previously exposed vaccinees. After two AZD1222 doses, spike-specific TCR breadth and depth were significantly higher than at day 0 and than in MenACWY recipients. The whole spike protein was spanned by vaccine-associated CD4 TCRs, and dominant responses were seen in regions 160-218 and 743-854. Participants were mostly white British, with more females than males. The authors suggested clonal diversity may have been underestimated. Because no samples from the day 14 peak response were available, repertoires could be characterized only after the peak T cell response.

The sequence derives from an adult in good health. The sample consisted of peripheral blood, taken on day 0 of AZD1222 vaccination. The sequence is built from TRBV5-6 and TRBJ1-5, with 11 junctional bases fitting TRBD1. The nucleotide sequence is given as TGTGCCAGCAGCGTGGACAGGGGGCGGAATCAGCCCCAGCATTTT. It translates to CASSVDRGRNQPQHF.